Included here is one T cell receptor (beta chain) sequence, with context. What it binds is unknown. The data originate from a study of blood T cells in healthy people across ages. Then a second PCR, running about 6 to 11 cycles, was carried out with a sample-barcoded 5' primer and a J-beta primer mix. TCRdb reanalysed the 5' RACE reads using MiXCR and keeps one entry per CDR3 protein. The table lists fewer than 900,000 distinct CDR3 sequences, around 36% of them singletons, with 10% to 15% in the top ten. Whole-study results and caveats: TCR beta diversity per million T cells fell roughly linearly with age. Researchers said unsorted PBMCs prevented a conclusive naive versus antigen-experienced comparison. In these data, TCR beta diversity tracked strongly with naive T cell percentage.

From germline, CDR1 is LNHNV and CDR2 YYDKDF (reference sequence). This CDR3 has 16 residues. Trimming cost V 1 base and J 6 bases, with 18 bases left between them. The chain employs TRBV15 and TRBJ1-1, with a possible D match to TRBD1 (5 bases). The sequenced material came from blood. This TCR came from a man younger than 30 in good health. The chain's CDR3 is CATSRVRGREIPEAFF. For the CDR3, the DNA is TGTGCCACCAGCAGAGTAAGAGGCAGGGAGATTCCTGAAGCTTTCTTT.